This is a list of T cell receptor beta chains from one sample in a study of cytomegalovirus exposure and HLA in healthy donors. TCRdb's table, derived via immunoSEQ multiplex PCR, lists solely in-frame clones and lacks some. The data contain about 100,000 clones, around four fifths of them singletons. Sequencing was done on a sample of PBMCs. Receptor source: a woman aged 55-69 years in good health and CMV-seronegative. CDR3s include the opening cysteine and the closing phenylalanine or tryptophan. Fields, in order: V gene, CDR3 protein.

TRBV10-2,CASRPGLVAHEQYF
TRBV10-3,CANRPGQEGTGELFF
TRBV5-6,CASSFKTGGLYGYTF
TRBV11-2,CASSLTTGKEKLFF
TRBV5-1,CASSLAGDGYTF
TRBV7-2,CASSLARETQYF
TRBV18,CASSPLGQGGLGEQYF
TRBV4-3,CASSQEPSYEQYF
TRBV28,CASRTGLSGANVLTF
TRBV4-1,CASSGPNNQPQHF
TRBV4-3,CASSQDRQGGEKLFF
TRBV29-1,CSAKGQGDTEAFF
TRBV5-4,CASSSTTSRSTDTQYF
TRBV19,CASRDRDRVSYGYTF
TRBV7-9,CASSPDRDNEQFF
TRBV19,CASSPVSSGANVLTF
TRBV6-5,CASSSGTSGSYEQYF
TRBV9,CASSPRDRGSSGANVLTF
TRBV6-6,CASSNLLDRFFTEAFF
TRBV5-1,CASRADPGGNYGYTF
TRBV4-2,CASSQEQGSQPQHF
TRBV9,CASSPSRGTANTGELFF
TRBV7-8,CASSVGQGFTYEQYF
TRBV2,CASSEAGTTYEQYF
TRBV13,CASSHLRGRSTDTQYF
TRBV19,CASIGRGLDTQYF
TRBV6-6,CASSFGTGGQETQYF
TRBV5-4,CASSPGGTNEKLFF
TRBV2,CASRIPGGAGTEAFF
TRBV7-9,CASSLGGRPQHF
TRBV9,CASSAAGAPQETQYF
TRBV5-1,CASSLPPGQGNIQYF
TRBV10-2,CASSVRTAGGIQETQYF
TRBV27,CASSPHIGAGNTIYF
TRBV9,CASSVVSMNTGELFF
TRBV7-9,CASSIQDTGELFF
TRBV6-4,CASSDSYTGELFF
TRBV29-1,CSVEGGLGETQYF
TRBV29-1,CSARTRDRALSNYGYTF
TRBV7-2,CASSLGQGTNYGYTF
TRBV9,CASSAYEAGAVEQYF
TRBV28,CASRPQTGSDEQYF
TRBV6-5,CASSYSPTGGYGYTF
TRBV5-4,CASSLTPSPYNEQFF
TRBV4-1,CASSQATGHLLAKNIQYF
TRBV5-4,CASSLWGRGTGGSSGNTIYF
TRBV5-1,CASSLGQGALHEQYF
TRBV19,CASSPQTVRVPDTQYF
TRBV5-1,CASRDGVGTGRPEQYF
TRBV30,CAWSSQGSQPQHF
TRBV7-2,CASSPRGAGVRFYEQYF
TRBV7-2,CASSSPADTQYF
TRBV27,CASSTTQVTGANVLTF